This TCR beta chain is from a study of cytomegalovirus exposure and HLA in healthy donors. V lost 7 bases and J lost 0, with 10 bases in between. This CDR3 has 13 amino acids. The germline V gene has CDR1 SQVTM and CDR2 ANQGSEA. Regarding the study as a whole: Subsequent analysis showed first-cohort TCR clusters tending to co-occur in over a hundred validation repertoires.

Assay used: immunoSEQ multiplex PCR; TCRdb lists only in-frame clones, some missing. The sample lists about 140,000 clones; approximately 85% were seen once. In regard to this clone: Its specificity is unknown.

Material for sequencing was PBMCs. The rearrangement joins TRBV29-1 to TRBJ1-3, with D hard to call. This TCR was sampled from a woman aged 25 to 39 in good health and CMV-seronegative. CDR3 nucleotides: TGCAGCGCCACGCGGGGCTCTGGAAACACCATATATTTT. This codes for CSATRGSGNTIYF.